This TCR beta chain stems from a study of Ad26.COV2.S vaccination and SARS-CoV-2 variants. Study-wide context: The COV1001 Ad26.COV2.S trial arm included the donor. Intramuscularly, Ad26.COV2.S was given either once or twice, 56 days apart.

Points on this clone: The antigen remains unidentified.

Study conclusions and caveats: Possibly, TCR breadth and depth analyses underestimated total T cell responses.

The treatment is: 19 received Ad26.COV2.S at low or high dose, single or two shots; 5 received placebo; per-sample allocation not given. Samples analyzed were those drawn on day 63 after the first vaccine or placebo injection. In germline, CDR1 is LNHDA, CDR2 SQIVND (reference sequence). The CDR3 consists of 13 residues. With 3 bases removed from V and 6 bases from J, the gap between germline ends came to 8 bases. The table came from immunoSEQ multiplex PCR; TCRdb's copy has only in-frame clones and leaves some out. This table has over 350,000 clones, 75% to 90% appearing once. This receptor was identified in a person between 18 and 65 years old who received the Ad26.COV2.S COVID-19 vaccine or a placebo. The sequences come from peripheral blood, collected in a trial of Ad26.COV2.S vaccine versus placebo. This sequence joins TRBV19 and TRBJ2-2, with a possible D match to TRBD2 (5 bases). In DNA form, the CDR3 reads TGTGCCAGTAGTATGGGAGCGGCCGGGGAGCTGTTTTTT. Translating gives CASSMGAAGELFF.